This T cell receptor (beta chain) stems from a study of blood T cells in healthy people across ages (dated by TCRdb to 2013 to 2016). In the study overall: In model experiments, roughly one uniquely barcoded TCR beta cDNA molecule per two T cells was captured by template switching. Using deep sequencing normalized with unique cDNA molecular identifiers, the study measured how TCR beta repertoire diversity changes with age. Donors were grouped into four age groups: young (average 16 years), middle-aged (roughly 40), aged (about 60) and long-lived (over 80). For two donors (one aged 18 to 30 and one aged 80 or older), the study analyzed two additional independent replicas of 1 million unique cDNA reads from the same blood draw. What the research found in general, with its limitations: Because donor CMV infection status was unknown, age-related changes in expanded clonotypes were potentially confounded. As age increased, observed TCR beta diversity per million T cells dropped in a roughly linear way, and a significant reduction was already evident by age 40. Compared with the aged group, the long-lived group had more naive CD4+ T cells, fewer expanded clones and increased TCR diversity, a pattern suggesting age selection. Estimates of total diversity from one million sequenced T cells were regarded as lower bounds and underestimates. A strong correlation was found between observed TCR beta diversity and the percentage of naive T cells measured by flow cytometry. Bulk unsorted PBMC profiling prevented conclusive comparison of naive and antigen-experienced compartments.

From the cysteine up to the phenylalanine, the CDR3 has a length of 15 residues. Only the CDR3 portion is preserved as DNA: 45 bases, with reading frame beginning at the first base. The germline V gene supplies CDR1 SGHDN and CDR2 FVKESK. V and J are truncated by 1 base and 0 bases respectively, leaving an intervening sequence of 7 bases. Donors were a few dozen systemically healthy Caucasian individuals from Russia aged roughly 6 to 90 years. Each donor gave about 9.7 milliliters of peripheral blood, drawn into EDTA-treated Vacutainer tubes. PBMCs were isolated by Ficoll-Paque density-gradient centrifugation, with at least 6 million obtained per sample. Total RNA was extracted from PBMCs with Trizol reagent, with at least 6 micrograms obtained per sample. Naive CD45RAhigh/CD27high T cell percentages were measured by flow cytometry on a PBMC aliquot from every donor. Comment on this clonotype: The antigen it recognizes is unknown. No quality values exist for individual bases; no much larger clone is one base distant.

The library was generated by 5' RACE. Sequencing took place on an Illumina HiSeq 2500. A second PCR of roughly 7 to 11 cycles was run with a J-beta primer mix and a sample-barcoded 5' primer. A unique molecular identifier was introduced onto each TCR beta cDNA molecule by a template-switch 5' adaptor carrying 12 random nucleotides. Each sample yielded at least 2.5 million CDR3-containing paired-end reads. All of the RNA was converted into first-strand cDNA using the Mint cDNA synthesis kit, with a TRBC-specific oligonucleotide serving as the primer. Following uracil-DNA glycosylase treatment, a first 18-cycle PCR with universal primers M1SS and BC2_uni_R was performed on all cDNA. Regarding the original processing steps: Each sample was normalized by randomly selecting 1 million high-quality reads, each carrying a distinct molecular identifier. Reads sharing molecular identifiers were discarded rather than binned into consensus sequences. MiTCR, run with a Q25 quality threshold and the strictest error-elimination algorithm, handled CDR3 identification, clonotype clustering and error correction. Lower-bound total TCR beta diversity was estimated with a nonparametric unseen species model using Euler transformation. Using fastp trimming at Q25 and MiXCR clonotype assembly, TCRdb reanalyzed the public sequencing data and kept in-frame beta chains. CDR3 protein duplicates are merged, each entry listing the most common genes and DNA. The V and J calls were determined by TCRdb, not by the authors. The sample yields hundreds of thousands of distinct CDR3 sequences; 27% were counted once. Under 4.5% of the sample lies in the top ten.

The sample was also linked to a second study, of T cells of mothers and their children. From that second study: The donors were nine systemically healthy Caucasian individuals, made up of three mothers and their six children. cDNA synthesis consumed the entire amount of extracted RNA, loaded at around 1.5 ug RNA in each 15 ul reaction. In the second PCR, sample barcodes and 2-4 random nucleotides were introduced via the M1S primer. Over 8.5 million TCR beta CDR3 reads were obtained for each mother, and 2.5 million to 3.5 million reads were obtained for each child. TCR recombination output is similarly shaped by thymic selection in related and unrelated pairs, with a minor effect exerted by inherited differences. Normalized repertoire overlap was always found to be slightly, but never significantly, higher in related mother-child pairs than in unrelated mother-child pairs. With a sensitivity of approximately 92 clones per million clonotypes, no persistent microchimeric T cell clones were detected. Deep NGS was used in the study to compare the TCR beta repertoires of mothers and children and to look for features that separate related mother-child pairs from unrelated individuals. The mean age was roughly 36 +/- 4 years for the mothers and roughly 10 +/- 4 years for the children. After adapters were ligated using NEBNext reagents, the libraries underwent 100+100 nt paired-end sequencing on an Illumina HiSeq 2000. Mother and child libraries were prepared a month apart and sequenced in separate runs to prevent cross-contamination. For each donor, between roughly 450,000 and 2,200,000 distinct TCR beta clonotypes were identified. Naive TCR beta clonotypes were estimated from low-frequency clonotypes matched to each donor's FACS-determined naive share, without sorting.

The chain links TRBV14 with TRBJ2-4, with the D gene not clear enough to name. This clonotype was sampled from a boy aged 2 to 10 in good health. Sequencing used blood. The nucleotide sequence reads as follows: TGTGCCAGCAGCCAAGGGCCTCTAGCCAAAAACATTCAGTACTTC. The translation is CASSQGPLAKNIQYF.